These 25 T cell receptor beta chains originate from one sample sequenced in a study of patients and donors after allogeneic stem cell transplantation. TCRdb redid the calling of the RT-PCR reads with MiXCR, one entry per CDR3 protein. The repertoire holds approximately 170,000 distinct CDR3 sequences, with roughly 22% as singletons. The sequencing sample was made of blood, either unsorted or a sorted T cell fraction (not recorded which). These receptor sequences come from a human donor who was either an allogeneic HSCT recipient or a stem cell or donor lymphocyte infusion donor (not recorded which). It is not recorded whose cells these are; they may come from a transplant donor.

The DNA of the CDR3 is TGTGCCAGCAGTTATCTCTGGGGCACAGATACGCAGTATTTT. Translation gives CASSYLWGTDTQYF. This chain uses TRBV7-9 with TRBJ2-3; D is uncertain. The CDR3 has 14 amino acids. Trimming cost V 6 bases and J 1 base, with 11 bases left between them. Germline values: CDR1 SEHNR, CDR2 FQNEAQ (reference sequence). Based on the CDR3 plus reference TRBV7-9 and TRBJ2-3, the full variable domain is DTGVSQNPRHKITKRGQNVTFRCDPISEHNRLYWYRQTLGQGPEFLTYFQNEAQLEKSRLLSDRFSAERPKGSFSTLEIQRTEQGDSAMYLCASSYLWGTDTQYFGPGTRLTVL.

This clonotype was found a few times. This sequence joins TRBV7-9 and TRBJ1-2; D unclear. Germline CDR1 reads SEHNR; CDR2 reads FQNEAQ (reference sequence). Trimming removed 4 bases from V and 3 bases from J, with 12 bases in between. The length of the CDR3 is 14 residues. The CDR3 DNA reads TGTGCCAGCAGCTCGTCTGCCTCTGACTATGGCTACACCTTC. Protein: CASSSSASDYGYTF.

This clonotype has more than one count but fewer than ten. The chain has TRBV20-1 and TRBJ1-6; no definite D call. Trimming shortened V by 1 base and J by 7 bases, and 11 bases separated the two germline ends. The V gene's germline CDR1 is DFQATT and CDR2 SNEGSKA (reference sequence). The CDR3 consists of 14 residues. The CDR3: CSARVEGTNSPLHF. The CDR3 coding sequence is TGCAGTGCTAGAGTGGAGGGTACGAATTCACCCCTCCACTTT.

The V call is TRBV5-1, the J call TRBJ2-1; perhaps TRBD1 as D (6 bases). This CDR3 is built from 15 residues. V lost 1 base and J lost 2, with 10 bases in between. Per the germline V gene, CDR1 is SGHRS and CDR2 is YFSETQ. CDR3 nucleotide sequence: TGCGCCAGCAGCTTGACTCGACAGGCCTACAATGAGCAGTTCTTC. Protein: CASSLTRQAYNEQFF.

The V gene is TRBV12-3 or TRBV12-4, the J gene TRBJ2-2; D is uncertain. The V gene lost 3 bases and the J gene lost 4 bases, with 12 bases spanning the gap. The CDR3 covers 15 residues. The CDR3 here is CASSLGGSLTGELFF. The CDR3 region has the DNA TGTGCCAGCAGTTTGGGTGGGTCCCTCACCGGGGAGCTGTTTTTT.

For this clonotype: No conserved phenylalanine or tryptophan ends this CDR3, so it is likely a read error. The J gene is TRBJ2-5, the V gene TRBV4-3; D unresolved. The CDR3 spans 13 residues. V was clipped by 0 bases and J by 6 bases, with 8 bases between them. In germline, CDR1 is LGHNA, CDR2 YSLEER. This CDR3 is CASSQDSRQTQYS. As DNA, the CDR3 is TGCGCCAGCAGCCAAGATTCGAGGCAGACCCAGTACTCC.

This chain uses TRBV20-1 with TRBJ2-1; 11 bases are shared with TRBD2. The V gene's germline CDR1 is DFQATT and CDR2 SNEGSKA (reference sequence). V lost 5 bases, J lost 4 bases, and 4 bases stayed unmatched. This CDR3 is 14 amino acids long. The chain's CDR3 is CSALSGGAYNEQFF. The CDR3 DNA is TGCAGTGCTCTTAGCGGGGGGGCATACAATGAGCAGTTCTTC.

This clonotype was counted only a few times. The chain uses TRBV7-9 and TRBJ1-1; TRBD1 matches 8 bases. Per the germline V gene, CDR1 is SEHNR and CDR2 is FQNEAQ (reference sequence). After removal of 6 bases from V and 1 base from J, the junction contained 7 bases not matched to a gene. This CDR3 comprises 15 residues. This CDR3 reads CASRTGGAENTEAFF. CDR3 sequence (DNA): TGTGCCAGCAGAACAGGGGGGGCGGAGAACACTGAAGCTTTCTTT.

In the case of this clonotype: The junction differs from germline at one of its ends, possibly a read error. The chain couples TRBV25-1 to TRBJ2-1, with 10 bases matching TRBD2. The CDR3 runs to 17 residues. Germline values: CDR1 MGHDK, CDR2 SYGVNS. The CDR3 nucleotides read TGTGCCAGCAGTGACCCACACCTAGCGGGGGAGTACATTGAGCAGTTCTTC. Translated: CASSDPHLAGEYIEQFF.

This chain uses TRBV5-1 with TRBJ2-5, with TRBD1 matching 11 bases. The CDR3 length is 14 residues. V shed 4 bases and J 5 bases; nucleotides not matched to a gene: 4. Germline loops: CDR1 SGHRS, CDR2 YFSETQ. The CDR3 spells CASSQGQGVETQYF. The CDR3 nucleotides read TGCGCCAGCAGCCAGGGACAGGGGGTTGAGACCCAGTACTTC.

The chain has TRBV6-5 and TRBJ1-1, with no clear D. This CDR3 is 15 amino acids long. The V end lost 7 bases, the J end lost 1 base, and 16 bases lay between the germline ends. Germline V gene lookup returns CDR1 MNHEY and CDR2 SVGAGI. CDR3 in amino acids: CASIPRESQNTEAFF. The CDR3 nucleotides read TGTGCCAGCATCCCCCGGGAGAGTCAGAACACTGAAGCTTTCTTT.

The sample holds a few counts of this clonotype. The rearrangement uses TRBV7-3 and TRBJ1-1, with a tentative D call TRBD1 (5 bases). With 4 bases removed from V and 4 bases from J, the gap between germline ends came to 10 bases. The CDR3 totals 13 residues. CDR1 is SGHTA and CDR2 is FQGTGA in the germline V gene. This CDR3 is CASSYDGATEAFF. The CDR3 DNA reads TGTGCCAGCAGCTACGACGGGGCCACTGAAGCTTTCTTT.

The J gene is TRBJ1-2, the V gene TRBV20-1; D gene unclear. The CDR3 length is 15 residues. From germline, CDR1 is DFQATT and CDR2 SNEGSKA (reference sequence). The V gene lost 0 bases and the J gene lost 4 bases, with 15 bases spanning the gap. CDR3 bases: TGCAGTGCTAGAGATTCGAAACTCAAGCCCTATGGCTACACCTTC. It yields the protein CSARDSKLKPYGYTF.

The chain has TRBV5-5 and TRBJ1-4, with no clear D. V was cut by 2 bases and J by 0 bases, with 14 bases left in between. CDR1 SGHKS and CDR2 YYEKEE come from the germline V gene (reference sequence). This CDR3 spans 17 amino acids. The CDR3 region has the DNA TGTGCCAGCAGCTTATCACCCGATGCTTCAACTAATGAAAAACTGTTTTTT. This translates into CASSLSPDASTNEKLFF.

This sequence joins TRBV12-3 or TRBV12-4 and TRBJ2-3; 7 bases are shared with TRBD2. CDR3 size: 16 residues. J lost 2 bases, V lost 3 bases, and 8 bases had no gene match. CDR3: CASSFSLATNTDTQYF. The DNA of the CDR3 is TGTGCCAGCAGTTTCTCACTAGCGACGAACACAGATACGCAGTATTTT.

Worth noting for this clonotype: At one boundary the junction diverges from the germline segment, which might be a read error. This sequence joins TRBV12-3 or TRBV12-4 and TRBJ2-3; TRBD2 matches 8 bases. This CDR3 is 14 amino acids long. The CDR3 DNA reads as TGTGCCAGCAGTTCCAGGACTAGCATAGATACGCAGTATTTT. It codes for CASSSRTSIDTQYF.

This clonotype has ten or more counts. This rearrangement joins TRBV12-3 or TRBV12-4 to TRBJ1-1; D might be TRBD1 (5 bases). The V and J ends lost 2 bases and 10 bases respectively, with 14 bases between them. This CDR3 comprises 13 residues. CDR3 sequence: CASSLFPRTGAFF. CDR3 in DNA: TGTGCCAGCAGTTTATTCCCGCGAACAGGAGCTTTCTTT.

This clonotype was counted a few times. The chain uses TRBV9 and TRBJ2-1, with D unresolved. Germline V gene lookup returns CDR1 SGDLS and CDR2 YYNGEE. V was pared by 0 bases and J by 0 bases, with 10 bases between. The CDR3 runs to 16 residues. The CDR3 loop reads CASSVDAVSSYNEQFF. CDR3 in DNA: TGTGCCAGCAGCGTAGATGCGGTTAGCTCCTACAATGAGCAGTTCTTC.

This clonotype was observed a few times. The chain joins TRBV7-2 to TRBJ1-2, with unresolved D. The germline gives CDR1 SGHTA, CDR2 FQGNSA. There are 14 residues in the CDR3. Trimming shortened V by 1 base and J by 2 bases, and 8 bases separated the two germline ends. The CDR3 DNA is TGTGCCAGCAGCTTAGGGGGAGCCAACTATGGCTACACCTTC. Protein: CASSLGGANYGYTF. The whole variable domain, filled in from reference TRBV7-2 and TRBJ1-2, reads GAGVSQSPSNKVTEKGKDVELRCDPISGHTALYWYRQSLGQGLEFLIYFQGNSAPDKSGLPSDRFSAERTGGSVSTLTIQRTQQEDSAVYLCASSLGGANYGYTFGSGTRLTVV.

In its sample, this clonotype was seen a few times. The rearrangement joins TRBV6-2 or TRBV6-3 to TRBJ2-5; a weak D match, TRBD1 (5 bases). V was shortened by 7 bases and J by 2 bases, with 17 bases between the two germline ends. Germline-derived CDR1 and CDR2 are MNHEY and SVGEGT. The CDR3 is 15 amino acids. In nucleotides, the CDR3 is TGTGCCAGCAACTCTAGGCCAGGGCGACAAGAGACCCAGTACTTC. Protein sequence: CASNSRPGRQETQYF.

This clonotype was seen repeatedly, ten times or more. V gene TRBV2 combines with J gene TRBJ1-5; no clear D gene. Germline assignment: CDR1 SNHLY and CDR2 FYNNEI. V was clipped by 5 bases and J by 7 bases, with 12 bases between them. The CDR3 covers 13 residues. The CDR3 sequence is CASSWESNQPQHF. In DNA form, the CDR3 reads TGTGCCAGCAGTTGGGAGAGTAACCAGCCCCAGCATTTT. Supplemented by reference TRBV2 and TRBJ1-5, the full variable domain reads EPEVTQTPSHQVTQMGQEVILRCVPISNHLYFYWYRQILGQKVEFLVSFYNNEISEKSEIFDDQFSVERPDGSNFTLKIRSTKLEDSAMYFCASSWESNQPQHFGDGTRLSIL.

The V call is TRBV7-6, the J call TRBJ2-2, with 10 bases matching TRBD2. V shed 5 bases and J 2 bases; nucleotides not matched to a gene: 11. This CDR3 has 18 residues. Germline lookup yields CDR1 SGHVS and CDR2 FNYEAQ. The DNA for the CDR3 is TGTGCCAGCAGCGTGCTAGCGGGAGTGGGGACAAACACCGGGGAGCTGTTTTTT. Its translation: CASSVLAGVGTNTGELFF. The full variable domain, completed using reference TRBV7-6 and TRBJ2-2, is GAGVSQSPRYKVTKRGQDVALRCDPISGHVSLYWYRQALGQGPEFLTYFNYEAQQDKSGLPNDRFSAERPEGSISTLTIQRTEQRDSAMYRCASSVLAGVGTNTGELFFGEGSRLTVL.

This clonotype was counted a few times. The J gene is TRBJ2-1, the V gene TRBV7-2; a weak D match, TRBD2 (6 bases). This CDR3 region has 16 residues. V lost 1 base, J lost 7 bases, and 17 bases lay in between. Germline-derived CDR1 and CDR2 are SGHTA and FQGNSA. The CDR3 DNA reads as TGTGCCAGCAGCTTAGTTACCCTCGCAGGGAGGAATGAGCAGTTCTTC. Translated: CASSLVTLAGRNEQFF.

In its sample, this clonotype was seen many times. The V and J genes are TRBV21-1 and TRBJ1-4; the table's D gene call, TRBD1, was not cross checked with the DNA. TRBV21-1 constitutes a pseudogene. The CDR3 length is 13 residues. CDR3 bases: TGTGCCAGCACCAAGGACACGGCTGAAAAACTGTTTTTT. Residues: CASTKDTAEKLFF.

This chain links TRBV11-3 with TRBJ1-6; tentatively, D is TRBD1 (6 bases). The CDR3 length is 16 residues. V lost 6 bases to trimming and J lost 13 bases, with 25 bases between them. Germline CDR1 reads SGHNT; CDR2 reads YENEEA. The CDR3 sequence is CASRPLPGHLISPLHF. CDR3 DNA: TGTGCCAGCAGGCCACTCCCGGGACATTTAATCTCCCCCCTCCACTTT.